This TCR beta chain was obtained from a study of cytomegalovirus exposure and HLA in healthy donors. With respect to this clone: As yet, its antigen is unknown.

The PCR had 60 Vbeta and 13 Jbeta primers. The protocol was immunoSEQ multiplex PCR, while the TCRdb copy is restricted to in-frame clones and leaves out a portion. The table lists 110,000 to 150,000 clones, 60% to 85% of them singletons. V lost 0 bases to trimming and J lost 5 bases, with 15 bases between them. The CDR3 spans 15 residues. CDR1 SGDLS and CDR2 YYNGEE come from the germline V gene. The study, taken as a whole, reports: Previously analyzed data showed that most TCR beta V segments were productive at a frequency of about 87% or about 30%. Accurate prediction of most subjects' HLA-A and HLA-B alleles from TCR beta sequences was reported.

The sequencing sample was made of PBMCs. The source is a man younger than 35 in good health and CMV-seronegative. The gene calls are TRBV9 and TRBJ2-7; perhaps TRBD1 as D (6 bases). The CDR3 DNA is TGTGCCAGCAGCGTAGGTCCACAGGGATCTGACGAGCAGTACTTC. This codes for CASSVGPQGSDEQYF.